This TCR beta chain originates from a study of TIL therapy for anti-PD-1-resistant metastatic lung cancer. Sequencing used immunoSEQ v3. The method was immunoSEQ multiplex PCR; TCRdb's version includes in-frame clones alone and lacks a portion of them. The sample holds about 32,000 clones, 74% seen once. Time point in this sample: pre-treatment sample, taken before nivolumab and TIL therapy. CDR3 length equals 17 residues. Losses at the gene ends were 0 bases for V and 8 bases for J; bases not matched to a gene: 12. Germline values: CDR1 KGHSH, CDR2 LQKENI. The chain carries TRBV18 and TRBJ2-1; 8 nucleotides match TRBD1. The sequencing here drew on blood, taken at baseline. The clonotype comes from a woman aged 25-80 years with non-small cell lung cancer. The CDR3 spells CASSPPGRGRLDDEQFF. CDR3 in DNA: TGTGCCAGCTCACCACCCGGCAGGGGGCGGCTAGACGATGAGCAGTTCTTC.